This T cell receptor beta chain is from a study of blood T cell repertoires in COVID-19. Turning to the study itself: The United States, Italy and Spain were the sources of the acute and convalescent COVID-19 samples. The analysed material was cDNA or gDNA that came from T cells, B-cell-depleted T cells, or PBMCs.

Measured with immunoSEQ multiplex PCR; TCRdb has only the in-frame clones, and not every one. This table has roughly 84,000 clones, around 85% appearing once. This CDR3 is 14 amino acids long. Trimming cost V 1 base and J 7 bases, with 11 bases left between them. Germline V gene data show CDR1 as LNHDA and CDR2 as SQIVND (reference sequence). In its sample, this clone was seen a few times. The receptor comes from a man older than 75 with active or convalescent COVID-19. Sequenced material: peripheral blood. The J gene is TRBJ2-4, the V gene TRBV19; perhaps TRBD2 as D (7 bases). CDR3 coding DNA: TGTGCCAGTAGTATAGTAGGGGGGGCCAACATTCAGTACTTC. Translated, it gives CASSIVGGANIQYF. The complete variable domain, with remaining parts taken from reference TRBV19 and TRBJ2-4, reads DGGITQSPKYLFRKEGQNVTLSCEQNLNHDAMYWYRQDPGQGLRLIYYSQIVNDFQKGDIAEGYSVSREKKESFPLTVTSAQKNPTAFYLCASSIVGGANIQYFGAGTRLSVL.